One T cell receptor beta chain is described in this entry. This sample is part of a study of Ad26.COV2.S vaccination and SARS-CoV-2 variants. Germline lookup yields CDR1 MGHDK and CDR2 SYGVNS. V was shortened by 2 bases and J by 6 bases, with 14 bases between the two germline ends. The CDR3 has 14 residues. Indicated treatment: over 15 received Ad26.COV2.S at low or high dose, single or two shots; about 5 received placebo; per-sample allocation not given. Repertoires come from day 63 after the first vaccine or placebo injection. Here immunoSEQ multiplex PCR was the method, and the copy in TCRdb shows in-frame clones only, minus some. The table includes about 500,000 clones, roughly 87% detected once.

The chain uses TRBV25-1 and TRBJ2-7; D call uncertain. The sequence came from a person aged 18-60 years who received the Ad26.COV2.S COVID-19 vaccine or a placebo. Sequencing used peripheral blood, obtained in a trial of Ad26.COV2.S vaccine versus placebo. CDR3 region: CASSEAPISAEQYF. The CDR3 DNA sequence: TGTGCCAGCAGTGAAGCCCCTATCAGCGCCGAGCAGTACTTC.